This T cell receptor beta chain stems from a study of blood T cells in healthy people across ages. Each sample provided at least 5 micrograms of extracted total RNA. The CDR3 extends over 15 amino acids. Germline loops: CDR1 DFQATT, CDR2 SNEGSKA (reference sequence). V dropped 4 bases and J dropped 3 bases, with 13 bases sitting between them. Next came a second PCR, run for roughly 6 to 11 cycles, which used a sample-barcoded 5' primer along with a J-beta primer mix. MiXCR was run by TCRdb on the 5' RACE reads, yielding one entry per CDR3 protein. The profile shows over a million distinct CDR3 sequences, more than 35% of them singletons.

This TCR was recovered from an older woman in good health. The gene calls are TRBV20-1 and TRBJ1-6; no clear D gene. Material: blood. The CDR3 coding sequence is TGCAGTGCTAAGAGAGGAGCAGACTATAATTCACCCCTCCACTTT. Protein: CSAKRGADYNSPLHF.